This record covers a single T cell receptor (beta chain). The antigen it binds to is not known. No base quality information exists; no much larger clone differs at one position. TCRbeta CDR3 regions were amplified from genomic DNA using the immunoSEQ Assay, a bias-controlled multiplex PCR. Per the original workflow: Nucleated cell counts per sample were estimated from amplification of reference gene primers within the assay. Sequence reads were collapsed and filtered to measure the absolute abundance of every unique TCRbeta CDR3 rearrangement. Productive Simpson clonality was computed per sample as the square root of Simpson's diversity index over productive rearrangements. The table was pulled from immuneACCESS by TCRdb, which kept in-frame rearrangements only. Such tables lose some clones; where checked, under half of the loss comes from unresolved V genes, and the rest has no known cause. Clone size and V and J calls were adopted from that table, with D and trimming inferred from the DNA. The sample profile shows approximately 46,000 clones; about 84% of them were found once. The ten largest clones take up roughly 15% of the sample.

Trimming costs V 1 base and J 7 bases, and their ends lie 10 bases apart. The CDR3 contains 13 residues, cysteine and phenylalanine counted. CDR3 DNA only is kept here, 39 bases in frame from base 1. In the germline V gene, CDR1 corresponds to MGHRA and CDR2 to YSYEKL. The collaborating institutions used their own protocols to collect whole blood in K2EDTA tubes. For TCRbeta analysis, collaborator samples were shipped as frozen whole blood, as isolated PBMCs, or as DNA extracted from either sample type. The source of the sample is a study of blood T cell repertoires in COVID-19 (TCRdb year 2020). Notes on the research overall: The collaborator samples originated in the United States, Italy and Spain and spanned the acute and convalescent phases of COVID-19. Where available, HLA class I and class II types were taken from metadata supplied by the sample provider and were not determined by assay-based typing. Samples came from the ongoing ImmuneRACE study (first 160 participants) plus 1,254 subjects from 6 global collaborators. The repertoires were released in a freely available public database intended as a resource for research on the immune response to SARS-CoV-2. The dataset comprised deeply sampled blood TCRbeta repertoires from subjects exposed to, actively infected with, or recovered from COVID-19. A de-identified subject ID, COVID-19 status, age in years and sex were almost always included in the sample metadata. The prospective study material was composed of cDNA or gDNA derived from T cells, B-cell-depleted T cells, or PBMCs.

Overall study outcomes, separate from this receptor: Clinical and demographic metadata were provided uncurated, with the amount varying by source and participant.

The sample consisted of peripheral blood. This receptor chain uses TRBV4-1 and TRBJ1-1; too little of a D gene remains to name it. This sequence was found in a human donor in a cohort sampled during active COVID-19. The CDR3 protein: CASSQVGLGEAFF. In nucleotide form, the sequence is TGCGCCAGCAGCCAAGTAGGACTTGGTGAAGCTTTCTTT.